This T cell receptor (beta chain) was retrieved from a study of blood T cell repertoires in COVID-19. The germline gives CDR1 LNHNV, CDR2 YYDKDF (reference sequence). Trimming took off 1 base at V and 4 bases at J, with 9 bases between the two ends. The CDR3 runs to 14 residues. Original data processing: It was from reference gene primer amplification that nucleated cell counts were estimated. Generated by immunoSEQ multiplex PCR, the TCRdb table keeps only in-frame clones and is missing some. The D gene and trimming were derived from the DNA, and the V and J assignments and clone size from that table. The sample has about 360,000 clones, about 86% seen once. In Seattle, patients joined the study during active infection and were tracked longitudinally.

The V and J genes are TRBV15 and TRBJ2-3; TRBD1 might be the D (5 bases). The sample was peripheral blood. This clonotype was obtained from an older woman with COVID-19, enrolled during active disease. The chain's CDR3 is CATSRAQGPDTQYF. The CDR3 coding sequence is TGTGCCACCAGCAGAGCCCAGGGTCCAGATACGCAGTATTTT.